This TCR beta chain was captured in a study of blood T cell repertoires in COVID-19. Authors' analysis steps: Reference gene primers were amplified, and this amplification served to estimate nucleated cell counts. This table comes from immunoSEQ multiplex PCR, and its TCRdb copy is limited to in-frame clones, with some not included. That table supplies the V and J calls and clone size; D and trimming were determined from the DNA. The table has hundreds of thousands of clones, 85% to 90% seen once. A single count supports this clone. The germline V gene encodes CDR1 SNHLY and CDR2 FYNNEI. The CDR3 length is 12 residues. V shed 2 bases and J shed 9 bases, with 8 bases lying between them.

The chain has TRBV2 and TRBJ1-5; no clear D gene. Sequencing was carried out using peripheral blood. This TCR came from a man aged 60-69 years with acute or convalescent COVID-19. CDR3: CASSENRGPQHF. In nucleotides, the CDR3 is TGTGCCAGCAGTGAAAACCGGGGGCCCCAGCATTTT.